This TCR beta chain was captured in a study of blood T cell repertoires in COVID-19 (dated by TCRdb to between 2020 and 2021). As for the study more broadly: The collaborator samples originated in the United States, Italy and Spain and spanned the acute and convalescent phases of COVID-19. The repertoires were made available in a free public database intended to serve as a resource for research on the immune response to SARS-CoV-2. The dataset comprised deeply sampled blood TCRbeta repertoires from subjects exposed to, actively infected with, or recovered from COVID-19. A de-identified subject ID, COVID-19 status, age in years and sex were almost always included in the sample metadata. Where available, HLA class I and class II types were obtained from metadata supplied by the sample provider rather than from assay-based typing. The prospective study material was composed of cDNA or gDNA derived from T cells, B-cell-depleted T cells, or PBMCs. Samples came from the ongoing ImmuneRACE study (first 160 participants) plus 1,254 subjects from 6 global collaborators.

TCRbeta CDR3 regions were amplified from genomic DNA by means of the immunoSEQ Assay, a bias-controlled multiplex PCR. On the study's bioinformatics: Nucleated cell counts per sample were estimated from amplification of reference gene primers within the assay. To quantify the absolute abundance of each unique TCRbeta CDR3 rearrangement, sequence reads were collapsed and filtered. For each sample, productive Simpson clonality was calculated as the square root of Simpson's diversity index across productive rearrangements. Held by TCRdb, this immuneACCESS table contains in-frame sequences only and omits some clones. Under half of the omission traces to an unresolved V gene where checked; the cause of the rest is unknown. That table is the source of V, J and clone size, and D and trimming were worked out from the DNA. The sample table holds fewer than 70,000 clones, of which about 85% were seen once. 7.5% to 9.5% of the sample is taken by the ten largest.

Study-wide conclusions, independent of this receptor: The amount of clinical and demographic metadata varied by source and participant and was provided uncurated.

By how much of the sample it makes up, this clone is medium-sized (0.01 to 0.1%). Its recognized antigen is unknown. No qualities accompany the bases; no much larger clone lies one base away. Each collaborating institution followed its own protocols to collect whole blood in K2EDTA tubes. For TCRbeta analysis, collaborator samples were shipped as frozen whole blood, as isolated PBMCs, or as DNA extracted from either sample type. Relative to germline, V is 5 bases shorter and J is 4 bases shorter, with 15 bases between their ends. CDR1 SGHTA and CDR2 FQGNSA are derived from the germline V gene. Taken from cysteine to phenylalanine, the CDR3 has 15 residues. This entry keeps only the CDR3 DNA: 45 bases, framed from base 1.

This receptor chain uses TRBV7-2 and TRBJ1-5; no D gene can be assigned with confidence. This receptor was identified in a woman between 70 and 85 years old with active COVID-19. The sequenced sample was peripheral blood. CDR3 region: CASSPNAGGNQPQHF. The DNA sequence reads TGTGCCAGCAGCCCCAACGCGGGCGGAAATCAGCCCCAGCATTTT.